Listed below are T cell receptor beta chains from one sample, sequenced in a study of blood T cell repertoires in COVID-19. Generated by immunoSEQ multiplex PCR, the TCRdb table keeps only in-frame clones and is missing some. The sample lists around 310,000 clones; over 85% were seen once. Sequencing was done on a sample of PBMCs or T cells enriched from blood (not recorded which). The receptors shown here come from a woman aged 25 to 39 who had recovered from COVID-19. Each CDR3 is given with its conserved first and last residue. The D gene is left open where the match is weak. Where a row states a size, it is once, few, many or the class of an expanded clone; other rows omit it.

V	J	size	D	length	DNA	CDR3
TRBV27	TRBJ1-4	once	-	14	TGTGCCAGCAGAACAGGGTGGACTAATGAAAAACTGTTTTTT	CASRTGWTNEKLFF
TRBV20-1	TRBJ2-1	-	TRBD1	14	TGCAGTGCTAGTGACAGGGGATACGTCCATGAGCAGTTCTTC	CSASDRGYVHEQFF
TRBV4-3	TRBJ1-2	-	-	15	TGCGCCAGCAGCCCACGGGGATTCCGGCGGTGGGGCTACACCTTC	CASSPRGFRRWGYTF
TRBV25-1	TRBJ2-3	-	-	11	TGTGCCAGCAGTTCAATTGATACGCAGTATTTT	CASSSIDTQYF
TRBV19	TRBJ1-5	-	TRBD1	14	TGTGCCACACATGGGGGACAGCGAAATCAGCCCCAGCATTTT	CATHGGQRNQPQHF
TRBV11-2	TRBJ2-2	-	-	17	TGTGCCAGCAGCTTCAGACCTAGCGTAGCGAACACCGGGGAGCTGTTTTTT	CASSFRPSVANTGELFF
TRBV3-1/TRBV3-2	TRBJ2-5	-	-	14	TGTGCCAGCAGAATCGGACTAACCCAAGAGACCCAGTACTTC	CASRIGLTQETQYF
TRBV11-2	TRBJ2-7	-	-	15	TGTGCCAGCAGCTTATCCAGGGGGGTGTCATACGAGCAGTACTTC	CASSLSRGVSYEQYF
TRBV18	TRBJ1-4	-	-	13	TGTGCCAGCTCCGTTTCAGGGATTGAAAAACTGTTTTTT	CASSVSGIEKLFF
TRBV18	TRBJ2-1	-	-	14	TGTGCCAGCTCACCTCCGACTAGTTTTGATGAGCAGTTCTTC	CASSPPTSFDEQFF
TRBV3-1/TRBV3-2	TRBJ2-1	-	-	17	TGTGCCAGCAGCCAAGTCATCCCGCGCACGAGGCCCAAAATTCAGTTCTTC	CASSQVIPRTRPKIQFF
TRBV7-9	TRBJ2-5	-	-	13	TGTGCCAGCAGGATAGACATCCAAGAGACCCAGTACTTC	CASRIDIQETQYF
TRBV7-2	TRBJ1-3	-	-	12	TGTGCCAGCAGCTCGCAGGGGAACACCATATATTTT	CASSSQGNTIYF
TRBV7-7	TRBJ2-7	-	TRBD1	15	TGTGCTAGCAGCGCCGGGACAGGGGGCGCGGGGGAGCAGTACTTC	CASSAGTGGAGEQYF
TRBV20-1	TRBJ2-5	-	-	12	TGCAGTGCTAGTGTCCAGGGTAGGACCCAGTACTTC	CSASVQGRTQYF
TRBV19	TRBJ1-5	few	TRBD1	16	TGTGCCAGTATTCAAACAGGGGTTTGGGGCAATCAGCCCCAGCATTTT	CASIQTGVWGNQPQHF
TRBV27	TRBJ2-2	-	TRBD1	17	TGTGCCAGCAGTTTATTTATTGACAGGGAAGAGCCCGGGGAGCTGTTTTTT	CASSLFIDREEPGELFF
TRBV6-5	TRBJ1-1	-	TRBD1	14	TGTGCCAGCACCGACGGGACAGATAACACTGAAGCTTTCTTT	CASTDGTDNTEAFF
TRBV15	TRBJ1-4	-	-	16	TGTGCCACCAGCAGAGACCGCCGGGGGGGATCTGAAAAACTGTTTTTT	CATSRDRRGGSEKLFF
TRBV7-2	TRBJ1-1	-	TRBD1	14	TGTGCCAGCGGGGACGGACAGGGGGTTACTGAAGCTTTCTTT	CASGDGQGVTEAFF
TRBV11-2	TRBJ2-7	-	-	14	TGTGCCAGCAGCCCAGAAGTGAATACCTACGAGCAGTACTTC	CASSPEVNTYEQYF
TRBV6-6	TRBJ1-5	-	-	15	TGTGCCAGCAGTTACTCGGCAGGGGGCAATCAGCCCCAGCATTTT	CASSYSAGGNQPQHF
TRBV29-1	TRBJ2-7	-	TRBD1	13	TGCAGCGTTGGGACAGGGGCGAACTACGAGCAGTACTTC	CSVGTGANYEQYF
TRBV5-1	TRBJ2-3	-	TRBD2	15	TGCGCCAGCAGCGAGGGCCCGGGGGGAGCAGATACGCAGTATTTT	CASSEGPGGADTQYF
TRBV5-1	TRBJ2-1	-	TRBD1	15	TGCGCCAGCAGCAGTGGGACAGGGGTCTACAATGAGCAGTTCTTC	CASSSGTGVYNEQFF
TRBV6-5	TRBJ2-7	few	-	13	TGTGCCAGCAGTCTAGGAATTAGGCTCGAGCAGTACTTC	CASSLGIRLEQYF
TRBV13	TRBJ2-7	-	TRBD2	17	TGTGCCAGCAGCCCCCGGGGGGGCAGCGGGAGGGCCAACGAGCAGTACTTC	CASSPRGGSGRANEQYF
TRBV19	TRBJ2-7	-	-	13	TGTGCCAGTAGTAGGACAGAGACCTACGAGCAGTACTTC	CASSRTETYEQYF
TRBV11-1	TRBJ2-7	-	-	14	TGTGCCAGCAGCTTAAATTCAGGGTTGATGGAGCAGTACTTC	CASSLNSGLMEQYF
TRBV10-3	TRBJ1-6	once	-	14	TGTGCCTTACGGCCCGGGGGGGATAATTCACCCCTCCACTTT	CALRPGGDNSPLHF
TRBV6-5	TRBJ1-6	-	TRBD1	16	TGTGCCAGCAGCTACCAGGCCGGGACAGAGAATTCACCCCTCCACTTT	CASSYQAGTENSPLHF
TRBV9	TRBJ2-7	-	TRBD2	17	TGTGCCAGCAGCCTTAACCCACTAGCGGGAGGATTTGGCGAGCAGTACTTC	CASSLNPLAGGFGEQYF
TRBV29-1	TRBJ1-3	-	-	13	TGCAGCGTTCAATCCGACAGCGGAAACACCATATATTTT	CSVQSDSGNTIYF
TRBV6-5	TRBJ2-1	-	-	14	TGTGCCAGCAGTTACTATCTGGACAAAAATGAGCAGTTCTTC	CASSYYLDKNEQFF
TRBV11-2	TRBJ1-2	once	TRBD1	17	TGTGCCAGCAGCCCCAGCCTACTACAGGGGGCAGGGTATGGCTACACCTTC	CASSPSLLQGAGYGYTF
TRBV2	TRBJ1-2	-	TRBD1	15	TGTGCCAGCAGTGATCAGGGGGCTTATATGATCGGCTACACCTTC	CASSDQGAYMIGYTF
TRBV6-2/TRBV6-3	TRBJ2-1	-	TRBD2	14	TGTGCCAGCAGTCGGAGCGGGAGCCCGATAGGGCAGTTCTTC	CASSRSGSPIGQFF
TRBV29-1	TRBJ2-5	-	TRBD2	13	TGCAGCGCTAATCGAGGCGGGAGAGAGACCCAGTACTTC	CSANRGGRETQYF
TRBV19	TRBJ1-5	once	TRBD1	16	TGTGCCAGTAGTATGCGTCCAGGGGGCATCTATCAGCCCCAGCATTTT	CASSMRPGGIYQPQHF
TRBV5-1	TRBJ2-2	-	TRBD1	14	TGCGCCAGCAGCTCCATAGGACAGGGAGGGGAGCTGTTTTTT	CASSSIGQGGELFF
TRBV5-1	TRBJ2-7	-	-	16	TGCGCCAGCAGCTTGGATTCGGGTGTGATCTCCTACGAGCAGTACTTC	CASSLDSGVISYEQYF
TRBV7-9	TRBJ1-4	-	-	14	TGTGCCAGCAGCTCACTAGGGATGGATGAAAAACTGTTTTTT	CASSSLGMDEKLFF
TRBV11-2	TRBJ2-1	-	-	18	TGTGCCAGCAGCTTATCCCCCGGGGGTTGGGGATCCTACAATGAGCAGTTCTTC	CASSLSPGGWGSYNEQFF
TRBV7-9	TRBJ2-7	-	TRBD1	15	TGTGCCAGCAGCCCCCCGACAGGGCTCCCCTACGAGCAGTACTTC	CASSPPTGLPYEQYF
TRBV28	TRBJ1-3	-	TRBD1	15	TGTGCCAGCAGAAAGGACAGGGGCTCTGGAAACACCATATATTTT	CASRKDRGSGNTIYF
TRBV10-3	TRBJ1-1	-	TRBD1	13	TGTGCCATCGGACAGGGGATGAACACTGAAGCTTTCTTT	CAIGQGMNTEAFF